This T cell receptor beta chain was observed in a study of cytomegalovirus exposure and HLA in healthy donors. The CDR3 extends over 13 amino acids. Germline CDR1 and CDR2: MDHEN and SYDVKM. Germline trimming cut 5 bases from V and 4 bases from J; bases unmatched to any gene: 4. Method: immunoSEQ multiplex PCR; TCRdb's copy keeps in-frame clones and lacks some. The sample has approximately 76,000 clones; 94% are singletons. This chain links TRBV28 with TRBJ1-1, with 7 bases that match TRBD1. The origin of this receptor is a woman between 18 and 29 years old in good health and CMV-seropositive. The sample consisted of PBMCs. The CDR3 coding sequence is TGTGCCAGCAGTATTGGACAGGCCACTGAAGCTTTCTTT. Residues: CASSIGQATEAFF.